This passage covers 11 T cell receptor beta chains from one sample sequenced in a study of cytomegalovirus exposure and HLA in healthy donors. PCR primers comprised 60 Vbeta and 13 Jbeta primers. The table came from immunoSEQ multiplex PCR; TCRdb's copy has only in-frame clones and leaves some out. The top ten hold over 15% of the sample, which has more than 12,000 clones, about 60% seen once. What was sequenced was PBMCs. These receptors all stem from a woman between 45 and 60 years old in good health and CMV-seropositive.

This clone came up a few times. The CDR3 DNA sequence: TGTGCCAGCAGTTTAGACTTTTCGGATACGCAGTATTTT. It codes for CASSLDFSDTQYF. The chain employs TRBV27 and TRBJ2-3; D is unclear. The CDR3 consists of 13 residues. CDR1 MNHEY and CDR2 SMNVEV come from the germline V gene (reference sequence). The V and J ends lost 2 bases and 6 bases respectively, with 9 bases between them.

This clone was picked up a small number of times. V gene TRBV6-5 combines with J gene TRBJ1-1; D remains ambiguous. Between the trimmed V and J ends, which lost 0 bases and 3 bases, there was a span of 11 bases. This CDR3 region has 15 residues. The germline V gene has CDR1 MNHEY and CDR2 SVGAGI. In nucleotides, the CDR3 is TGTGCCAGCAGTTACTCAACGATACGGGACACTGAAGCTTTCTTT. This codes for CASSYSTIRDTEAFF.

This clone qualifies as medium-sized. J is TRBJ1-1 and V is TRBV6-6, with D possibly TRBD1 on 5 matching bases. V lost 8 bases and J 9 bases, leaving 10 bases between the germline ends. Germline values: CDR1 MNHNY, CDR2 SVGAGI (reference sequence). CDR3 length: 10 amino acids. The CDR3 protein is CASGAEKAFF. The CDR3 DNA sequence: TGTGCCAGCGGGGCAGAGAAAGCTTTCTTT.

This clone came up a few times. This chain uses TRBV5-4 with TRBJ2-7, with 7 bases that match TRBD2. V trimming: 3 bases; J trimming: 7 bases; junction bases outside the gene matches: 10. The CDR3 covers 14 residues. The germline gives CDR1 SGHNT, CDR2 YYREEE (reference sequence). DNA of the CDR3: TGTGCCAGCAGCTATGGACGGGACTACGGGGAGCAGTACTTC. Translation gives CASSYGRDYGEQYF.

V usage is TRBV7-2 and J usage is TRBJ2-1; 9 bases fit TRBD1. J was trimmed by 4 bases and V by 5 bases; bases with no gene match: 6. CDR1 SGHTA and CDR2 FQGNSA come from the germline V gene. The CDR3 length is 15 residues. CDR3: CASSPDRGQYNEQFF. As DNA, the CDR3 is TGTGCCAGCAGCCCGGACAGGGGCCAATACAATGAGCAGTTCTTC. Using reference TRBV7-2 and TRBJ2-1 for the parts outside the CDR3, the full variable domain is GAGVSQSPSNKVTEKGKDVELRCDPISGHTALYWYRQSLGQGLEFLIYFQGNSAPDKSGLPSDRFSAERTGGSVSTLTIQRTQQEDSAVYLCASSPDRGQYNEQFFGPGTRLTVL.

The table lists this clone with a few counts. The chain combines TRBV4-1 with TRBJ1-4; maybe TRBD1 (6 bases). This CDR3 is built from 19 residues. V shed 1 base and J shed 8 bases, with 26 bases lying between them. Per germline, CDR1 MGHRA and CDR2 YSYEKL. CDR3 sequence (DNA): TGCGCCAGCAGCCAAGGGAGAGGGGACAAATTAAGACGGAAGGAAAAACTGTTTTTT. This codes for CASSQGRGDKLRRKEKLFF.

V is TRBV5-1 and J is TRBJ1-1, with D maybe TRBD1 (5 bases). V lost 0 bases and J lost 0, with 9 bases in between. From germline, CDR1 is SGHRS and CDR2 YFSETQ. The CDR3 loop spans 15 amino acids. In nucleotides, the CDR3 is TGCGCCAGCAGCTTGGAAAGGGGTGTGAACACTGAAGCTTTCTTT. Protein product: CASSLERGVNTEAFF.

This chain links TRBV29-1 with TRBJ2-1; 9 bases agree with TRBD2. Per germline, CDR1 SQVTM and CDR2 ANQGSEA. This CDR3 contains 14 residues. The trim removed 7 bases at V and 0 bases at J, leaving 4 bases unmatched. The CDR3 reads CSANSGSSYNEQFF. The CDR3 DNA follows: TGCAGCGCCAATAGCGGGAGCTCCTACAATGAGCAGTTCTTC.

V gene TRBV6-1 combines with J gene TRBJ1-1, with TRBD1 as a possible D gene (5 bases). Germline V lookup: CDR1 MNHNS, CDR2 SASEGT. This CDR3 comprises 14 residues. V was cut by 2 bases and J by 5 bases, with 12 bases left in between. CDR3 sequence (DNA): TGTGCCAGCAGTGAAATGGGGCGGCGGACTGAAGCTTTCTTT. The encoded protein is CASSEMGRRTEAFF.

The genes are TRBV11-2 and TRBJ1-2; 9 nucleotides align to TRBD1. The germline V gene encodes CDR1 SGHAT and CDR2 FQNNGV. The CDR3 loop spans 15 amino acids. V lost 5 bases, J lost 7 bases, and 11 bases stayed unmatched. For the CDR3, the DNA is TGTGCCAGCAGCACCAGACAGGGGGTTTATTCTGGCTACACCTTC. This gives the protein CASSTRQGVYSGYTF.

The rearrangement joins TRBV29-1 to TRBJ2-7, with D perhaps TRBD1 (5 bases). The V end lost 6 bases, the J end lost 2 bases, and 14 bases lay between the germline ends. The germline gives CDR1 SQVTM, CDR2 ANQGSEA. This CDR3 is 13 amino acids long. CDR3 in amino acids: CSVGATTPYEQYF. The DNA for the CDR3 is TGCAGCGTAGGGGCCACAACCCCCTACGAGCAGTACTTC.